The 25 T cell receptor beta chains given below trace back to one sample, sequenced in a study of early T cells in non-severe SARS-CoV-2 infection. One entry per CDR3 protein, called by TCRdb with MiXCR from the 5' RACE reads. Seen here are some 40,000 distinct CDR3 sequences, roughly 5.3% observed once, and the top ten hold just under 30%. The specimen sequenced was whole blood. All receptors derive from an adult who was a healthcare worker with PCR-confirmed SARS-CoV-2 infection or an uninfected control (not recorded which).

This clonotype was observed many times. The chain carries TRBV5-6 and TRBJ1-2; D remains ambiguous. Trimming stripped 2 bases from V and 0 bases from J, with 14 bases between. Germline V lookup: CDR1 SGHDT, CDR2 YYEEEE. This CDR3 comprises 16 residues. CDR3 nucleotides: TGTGCCAGCAGCTTCGGATTAATCTCTACTAACTATGGCTACACCTTC. This codes for CASSFGLISTNYGYTF.

Only one count was recorded for this clonotype. A much larger clone differs from this one at a single base, so this may be a read error. The V gene is TRBV28, the J gene TRBJ1-2; D remains ambiguous. The CDR3 contains 12 residues. Germline V gene lookup returns CDR1 MDHEN and CDR2 SYDVKM. In DNA form, the CDR3 reads TGTACCAGCAGGAGGATGGCCCTTGGCTACACCTTC. Amino acid sequence: CTSRRMALGYTF.

This clonotype was recorded many times. The V and J genes are TRBV18 and TRBJ1-5; the match to TRBD1 covers 9 bases. V lost 6 bases, J lost 7 bases, and 4 bases stayed unmatched. The CDR3 covers 13 residues. Looked up from germline, CDR1 is KGHSH and CDR2 is LQKENI. CDR3 bases: TGTGCCAGCTCGCTGGACAGGGGCCAGCCCCAGCATTTT. This encodes CASSLDRGQPQHF.

The sample holds many counts of this clonotype. The CDR3 here is CASSPPRGAGLTPYNEQFF. CDR3 nucleotide sequence: TGTGCCAGCTCACCTCCCAGAGGAGCGGGCCTCACCCCCTACAATGAGCAGTTCTTC. The chain carries TRBV18 and TRBJ2-1, with D perhaps TRBD2 (6 bases). The length of the CDR3 is 19 residues. Deletions cut 3 bases from V and 2 bases from J, with 23 bases between. Looked up from germline, CDR1 is KGHSH and CDR2 is LQKENI.

The table lists this clonotype with many counts. V and J are TRBV5-1 and TRBJ1-4, with TRBD1 identical over 8 bases. The CDR3 covers 16 residues. The V and J ends lost 1 base and 7 bases, in that order; junction bases with no gene match: 9. Per the germline V gene, CDR1 is SGHRS and CDR2 is YFSETQ. CDR3 residues: CASSLSPGGGGEKLFF. DNA of the CDR3: TGCGCCAGCAGCTTGTCTCCAGGGGGCGGAGGTGAAAAACTGTTTTTT.

This clonotype was seen ten or more times. The chain uses TRBV5-1 and TRBJ1-1; D is ambiguous. Trimming left V 0 bases short and J 3 bases short, with 12 bases between. CDR1 SGHRS and CDR2 YFSETQ come from the germline V gene. CDR3 length equals 15 residues. For the CDR3, the DNA is TGCGCCAGCAGCTTGGCCGCGGGGTATGACACTGAAGCTTTCTTT. Amino acids: CASSLAAGYDTEAFF.

The chain combines TRBV15 with TRBJ1-6; D remains unclear. Trimming shortened V by 5 bases and J by 9 bases, and 17 bases separated the two germline ends. CDR1 and CDR2 from the germline V gene are LNHNV and YYDKDF (reference sequence). CDR3 length equals 15 residues. CDR3 coding DNA: TGTGCCACCAGCGAGCAGGATGCCGGCCTTTCACCCCTCCACTTT. This codes for CATSEQDAGLSPLHF.

Many counts were recorded for this clonotype. The V and J genes are TRBV18 and TRBJ2-5; 11 nucleotides align to TRBD2. V was clipped by 2 bases and J by 3 bases; unmatched bases: 2. From germline, CDR1 is KGHSH and CDR2 LQKENI. The CDR3 is made up of 15 amino acids. CDR3 region: CASSPSSGRKETQYF. The CDR3 DNA is TGTGCCAGCTCACCATCTAGCGGGAGGAAAGAGACCCAGTACTTC.

This clonotype was counted at least ten times. The V call is TRBV18, the J call TRBJ1-1; no reliable D call. V was shortened by 0 bases and J by 4 bases, with 6 bases between the two germline ends. This CDR3 is built from 13 residues. CDR1 is KGHSH, CDR2 LQKENI, per germline. The CDR3 sequence is CASSPPNPTEAFF. The CDR3 DNA reads TGTGCCAGCTCACCACCTAACCCCACTGAAGCTTTCTTT. Using reference TRBV18 and TRBJ1-1 for the parts outside the CDR3, the full variable domain is NAGVMQNPRHLVRRRGQEARLRCSPMKGHSHVYWYRQLPEEGLKFMVYLQKENIIDESGMPKERFSAEFPKEGPSILRIQQVVRGDSAAYFCASSPPNPTEAFFGQGTRLTVV.

Ten or more counts support this clonotype. The chain couples TRBV2 to TRBJ1-5; 12 bases are a match to TRBD1. From germline, CDR1 is SNHLY and CDR2 FYNNEI. With 1 base clipped from V and 6 bases from J, the junction kept 1 base outside the gene matches. CDR3 length: 15 residues. CDR3 DNA sequence: TGTGCCAGCAGTGAAGGGGACAGGGGGCTTCAGCCCCAGCATTTT. Its protein is CASSEGDRGLQPQHF.

This clonotype showed up many times. The J gene is TRBJ1-2, the V gene TRBV24-1, with 8 bases that match TRBD1. Germline V gives CDR1 KGHDR, CDR2 SFDVKD. V was pared by 6 bases and J by 2 bases, with 4 bases of the junction left unmatched. The CDR3 runs 14 residues. The DNA of the CDR3 is TGTGCCACCAGTTCCCGGACAGGGAACTATGGCTACACCTTC. It yields the protein CATSSRTGNYGYTF.

The J gene is TRBJ1-1, the V gene TRBV7-8; D unresolved. Trimming shortened V by 5 bases and J by 4 bases, and 17 bases separated the two germline ends. This CDR3 is built from 15 residues. Germline V gene sequence: CDR1 SGHVS, CDR2 FQNEAQ. The CDR3 DNA reads TGTGCCAGCAGCCCAGCTCGGCCCCTGAGCACTGAAGCTTTCTTT. Protein: CASSPARPLSTEAFF.

V and J are TRBV7-9 and TRBJ2-3; the D gene is possibly TRBD2 (5 bases). The ends were cut back, 3 bases at V and 2 bases at J, with 9 bases in the middle. The CDR3 extends over 14 amino acids. Germline V gives CDR1 SEHNR, CDR2 FQNEAQ (reference sequence). CDR3 sequence (DNA): TGTGCCAGCAGCTTTAGCGCGCTCACAGATACGCAGTATTTT. As protein: CASSFSALTDTQYF.

This chain uses TRBV12-3 or TRBV12-4 with TRBJ1-2, with D possibly TRBD1 on 6 matching bases. The CDR3 totals 16 residues. The V gene lost 0 bases and the J gene lost 6 bases, with 17 bases spanning the gap. CDR3 residues: CASSLARAGAMNGYTF. The CDR3 nucleotides read TGTGCCAGCAGTTTAGCGAGGGCAGGGGCGATGAATGGCTACACCTTC.

At least ten counts were recorded for this clonotype. The chain uses TRBV30 and TRBJ2-6, with 7 positions matching TRBD2. V shed 3 bases, J shed 0 bases, and the junction held 5 bases outside the gene matches. The CDR3 contains 16 residues. Germline loops: CDR1 GTSNPN, CDR2 SVGIG (reference sequence). The CDR3 DNA reads TGTGCCTGGAGATACGGGGGGTTCTCTGGGGCCAACGTCCTGACTTTC. The encoded protein is CAWRYGGFSGANVLTF. The full variable domain, in which reference TRBV30 and TRBJ2-6 provide the parts outside the CDR3, is SQTIHQWPATLVQPVGSPLSLECTVEGTSNPNLYWYRQAAGRGLQLLFYSVGIGQISSEVPQNLSASRPQDRQFILSSKKLLLSDSGFYLCAWRYGGFSGANVLTFGAGSRLTVL.

Comments on this clonotype: A much larger clone sits a single nucleotide away, making a read error possible. The V gene is TRBV6-5, the J gene TRBJ1-1; D might be TRBD1 (6 bases). Trimming took 3 bases from V and 3 from J, leaving 17 bases between them. The CDR3 contains 16 residues. The germline V gene encodes CDR1 MNHEY and CDR2 SVGAGI. DNA of the CDR3: TGTGCCAGCAGTTATCTAGCACTATCAGGGGACACTGAAGCTTTCTTT. Protein: CASSYLALSGDTEAFF.

Many counts were recorded for this clonotype. This CDR3 is CASRTEKNYGYTF. The CDR3 region has the DNA TGTGCTAGCCGGACGGAAAAGAACTATGGCTACACCTTC. This chain links TRBV12-5 with TRBJ1-2; D ambiguous. This CDR3 is built from 13 residues. Germline values: CDR1 LGHNT, CDR2 FRNRAP. V was pared by 9 bases and J by 2 bases, with 13 bases between.

This clonotype has ten or more counts. The chain carries TRBV18 and TRBJ2-1; 7 bases align to TRBD2. From germline, CDR1 is KGHSH and CDR2 LQKENI. V was pared by 5 bases and J by 2 bases, with 3 bases of the junction left unmatched. This CDR3 spans 14 amino acids. The CDR3 bases are TGTGCCAGCTCAGTGGGGGGGGCCTACAATGAGCAGTTCTTC. This encodes CASSVGGAYNEQFF.

This clonotype has at least ten counts. The chain is built from TRBV12-3 or TRBV12-4 and TRBJ1-1; D perhaps matches TRBD1 (5 bases). This CDR3 comprises 13 residues. Trimming left V 2 bases short and J 7 bases short, with 11 bases between. The CDR3 sequence is CASSLSQGIEAFF. CDR3 DNA sequence: TGTGCCAGCAGTTTAAGTCAGGGTATTGAAGCTTTCTTT.

This clonotype was observed at least ten times. The CDR3 DNA follows: TGCGCCAGCAGCCAAGATCGGTTTAAGGGAGAGCTCGACACTGAAGCTTTCTTT. It encodes CASSQDRFKGELDTEAFF. The gene calls are TRBV4-3 and TRBJ1-1; D is unclear. CDR1 LGHNA and CDR2 YSLEER come from the germline V gene. With 0 bases removed from V and 3 bases from J, the gap between germline ends came to 20 bases. The CDR3 covers 18 residues.

In its sample, this clonotype was seen many times. The J gene is TRBJ2-4, the V gene TRBV5-6; TRBD1 matches at 7 bases. From germline, CDR1 is SGHDT and CDR2 YYEEEE. The CDR3 is 14 residues long. J gave up 15 bases and V 1 base, and 13 bases lay outside the gene matches. CDR3 loop: CASSLPGQSPLRYF. In DNA, the CDR3 is TGTGCCAGCAGCTTGCCGGGACAGAGTCCTTTACGGTACTTC.

The J gene is TRBJ1-2, the V gene TRBV20-1, with D unclear. Trimming took off 7 bases at V and 2 bases at J, with 11 bases between the two ends. The CDR3 runs 12 residues. Germline V gives CDR1 DFQATT, CDR2 SNEGSKA (reference sequence). The CDR3 DNA sequence: TGCAGTGTAGGGAGGGCAAACTATGGCTACACCTTC. Translating it yields CSVGRANYGYTF.

This clonotype turned up a few times. The chain has TRBV7-2 and TRBJ1-1; TRBD1 matches 7 bases. CDR3 length: 16 residues. The germline gives CDR1 SGHTA, CDR2 FQGNSA. J lost 5 bases, V lost 5 bases, and 14 bases had no gene match. Here the CDR3 reads CASSHHRGLVGTEAFF. CDR3 DNA: TGTGCCAGCAGCCACCACAGGGGATTGGTGGGGACTGAAGCTTTCTTT.

This clonotype was detected many times. V is TRBV20-1 and J is TRBJ2-5; possibly TRBD2 for D (7 bases). Germline loops: CDR1 DFQATT, CDR2 SNEGSKA (reference sequence). Trimming removed 3 bases from V and 3 bases from J, with 14 bases in between. CDR3 length equals 14 residues. In nucleotides, the CDR3 is TGCAGTGCTAGGGCGGGGGCTAGCAAAGAGACCCAGTACTTC. Its protein product is CSARAGASKETQYF.

This clonotype came up many times. J is TRBJ2-7 and V is TRBV7-9; D possibly uses TRBD1 or TRBD2 (6 bases each). With 0 bases removed from V and 5 bases from J, the gap between germline ends came to 23 bases. The CDR3 sequence is 18 residues long. Germline V gene lookup returns CDR1 SEHNR and CDR2 FQNEAQ (reference sequence). The CDR3 spells CASSLAVYERGRNHEQYF. CDR3 sequence (DNA): TGTGCCAGCAGCTTAGCGGTTTATGAACGGGGGCGAAACCACGAGCAGTACTTC.